The 2 T cell receptor beta chains below were found in one sample sequenced in a study of regulatory T cells in long-lasting Graves disease. Combining iRepertoire HTBI primers with Arm-PCR of CDR3 regions, the authors built TCR beta libraries. From the multiplex PCR reads, TCRdb called clonotypes with MiXCR, one entry per CDR3 protein. Of under 400,000 distinct CDR3 sequences in the sample, around 17% were seen once. Time point denoted: newly diagnosed GD, antithyroid drugs for less than 3 months. Researchers made the TCR library from RNA that was extracted from PBMCs. The sample also formed part of further work on T cells in Graves' hyperthyroidism and ophthalmopathy.

Sequenced here: peripheral blood mononuclear cells (PBMCs), sampled at new diagnosis, from a patient treated with antithyroid drugs. Source of these receptors: a man aged 35-49 years with Graves disease.

The chain links TRBV7-2 to TRBJ2-2, with TRBD2 as a possible D gene (5 bases). Germline V lookup: CDR1 SGHTA, CDR2 FQGNSA. The CDR3 covers 16 residues. V was pared by 5 bases and J by 5 bases, with 18 bases between. The CDR3 is CASSRFLEWRTGELFF. The CDR3 DNA reads as TGTGCCAGCAGCCGATTCCTCGAGTGGAGGACCGGGGAGCTGTTTTTT.

A few counts support this clonotype. J is TRBJ2-5 and V is TRBV20-1; 9 bases match TRBD1. V was clipped by 0 bases and J by 3 bases; unmatched bases: 5. The length of the CDR3 is 15 residues. Germline V gene lookup returns CDR1 DFQATT and CDR2 SNEGSKA (reference sequence). The CDR3 DNA is TGCAGTGCTAGAGACCGGGACAGGGCAAAAGAGACCCAGTACTTC. As protein: CSARDRDRAKETQYF.